A selection of T cell receptor beta chains follows, all from one sample in a study of T cell repertoires in cytomegalovirus infection. From the reads, TCRdb called clonotypes with MiXCR, one entry per CDR3 protein. The sample yields around 450,000 distinct CDR3 sequences, about 11% seen once. Sequenced: PBMCs. These receptors originate from a human donor in good health (CMV status not recorded). Some clones in this sample may be carry-over from other donors' samples. CDR3s include the opening cysteine and the closing phenylalanine or tryptophan. The D gene is left open where the match is weak. Clone size, where shown, is once, few, many, or a class for clones that have expanded.

CDR3: CATSDLPGTGGEQFF
DNA: TGTGCCACCAGTGATTTGCCCGGGACAGGGGGTGAGCAGTTCTTC
size: .
V: TRBV24-1
D: TRBD1
J: TRBJ2-1

CDR3: CASRSMGDQPQHF
DNA: TGTGCCAGCAGGTCCATGGGCGATCAGCCCCAGCATTTT
size: many
V: TRBV7-8
D: .
J: TRBJ1-5

CDR3: CASRPDRGRYEQYF
DNA: TGTGCCAGCAGGCCCGACAGGGGACGTTACGAGCAGTACTTC
size: many
V: TRBV6-5
D: TRBD1
J: TRBJ2-7

CDR3: CASSSGLLRTDTQYF
DNA: TGTGCCAGCAGCTCGGGGTTACTTCGGACAGATACGCAGTATTTT
size: many
V: TRBV7-2
D: .
J: TRBJ2-3

CDR3: CASSLGTLFGELFF
DNA: TGCGCCAGCAGCCTAGGGACCTTATTCGGGGAGCTGTTTTTT
size: many
V: TRBV23-1
D: .
J: TRBJ2-2

CDR3: CASTLSRGLDGYTF
DNA: TGTGCCAGCACCTTATCAAGGGGTTTGGATGGCTACACCTTC
size: few
V: TRBV6-2/TRBV6-3
D: .
J: TRBJ1-2

CDR3: CASSFVQGSGNTIYF
DNA: TGTGCCAGCAGCTTCGTCCAGGGCTCTGGAAACACCATATATTTT
size: many
V: TRBV11-2
D: .
J: TRBJ1-3

CDR3: CSSAGPSGNLWETQYF
DNA: TGCAGCTCAGCCGGGCCTAGCGGGAACCTTTGGGAGACCCAGTACTTC
size: .
V: TRBV29-1
D: TRBD2
J: TRBJ2-5

CDR3: CASSLEQGLTEAFF
DNA: TGCGCCAGCAGCTTGGAACAGGGATTAACTGAAGCTTTCTTT
size: few
V: TRBV5-1
D: .
J: TRBJ1-1

CDR3: CASSPRGRGTDNEQFF
DNA: TGCGCCAGCAGCCCCCGGGGGCGGGGGACTGACAATGAGCAGTTCTTC
size: many
V: TRBV5-1
D: .
J: TRBJ2-1

CDR3: CASSPRRQVQGSYEQYF
DNA: TGTGCCAGCAGCCCACGTCGACAGGTACAGGGCTCCTACGAGCAGTACTTC
size: .
V: TRBV7-4
D: .
J: TRBJ2-7

CDR3: CASSRGRRDRSSPLHF
DNA: TGTGCCAGCAGCCGGGGACGTAGGGACAGAAGTTCACCCCTCCACTTT
size: .
V: TRBV4-2
D: TRBD1
J: TRBJ1-6

CDR3: CASQKTETQYF
DNA: TGTGCCAGCCAAAAAACCGAGACCCAGTACTTC
size: many
V: TRBV28
D: .
J: TRBJ2-5

CDR3: CASSLGGGWAYGYTF
DNA: TGTGCCAGCAGTCTCGGTGGAGGGTGGGCCTATGGCTACACCTTC
size: few
V: TRBV27
D: .
J: TRBJ1-2

CDR3: CASARTRSTDTQYF
DNA: TGTGCCAGCGCCAGAACTAGAAGCACAGATACGCAGTATTTT
size: many
V: TRBV12-3/TRBV12-4
D: .
J: TRBJ2-3

CDR3: CASSTSGIETYGYTF
DNA: TGTGCCAGCAGTACTTCCGGGATTGAAACCTATGGCTACACCTTC
size: many
V: TRBV2
D: .
J: TRBJ1-2

CDR3: CASSLGTDYGYTF
DNA: TGTGCCAGCAGCCTAGGGACGGACTATGGCTACACCTTC
size: many
V: TRBV7-9
D: .
J: TRBJ1-2

CDR3: CASSSNIGLRQFF
DNA: TGTGCCAGCAGCTCTAACATAGGACTAAGGCAGTTCTTC
size: many
V: TRBV7-3
D: .
J: TRBJ2-1

CDR3: CSATTTTATNEKLFF
DNA: TGCAGTGCCACGACGACGACTGCAACTAATGAAAAACTGTTTTTT
size: .
V: TRBV20-1
D: .
J: TRBJ1-4

CDR3: CASSPTTGTGGVTEAFF
DNA: TGTGCCAGCAGCCCCACGACCGGGACAGGGGGGGTTACTGAAGCTTTCTTT
size: many
V: TRBV9
D: TRBD1
J: TRBJ1-1

CDR3: CASSQEQSRALYEQYF
DNA: TGCGCCAGCAGCCAAGAACAAAGCAGGGCACTTTACGAGCAGTACTTC
size: many
V: TRBV4-1
D: .
J: TRBJ2-7

CDR3: CSAYRTSGSEQFF
DNA: TGCAGTGCTTATAGGACTAGCGGGAGTGAGCAGTTCTTC
size: many
V: TRBV20-1
D: TRBD2
J: TRBJ2-1

CDR3: CASSVGTGGSKEKLFF
DNA: TGCGCCAGCAGCGTAGGGACAGGGGGGTCTAAGGAAAAACTGTTTTTT
size: few
V: TRBV5-1
D: TRBD1
J: TRBJ1-4

CDR3: CASSPGPAGTEAFF
DNA: TGTGCCAGCAGCCCTGGACCGGCGGGAACTGAAGCTTTCTTT
size: many
V: TRBV9
D: .
J: TRBJ1-1

CDR3: CASSEGVPRGYGYTF
DNA: TGTGCCAGCAGTGAGGGGGTCCCTCGCGGCTATGGCTACACCTTC
size: .
V: TRBV2
D: .
J: TRBJ1-2

CDR3: CASSSRDRYVNEQYF
DNA: TGTGCCAGTAGTAGCCGGGACAGATATGTCAACGAGCAGTACTTC
size: many
V: TRBV19
D: TRBD1
J: TRBJ2-7

CDR3: CASSHPRGGETQYF
DNA: TGTGCCAGCAGCCACCCCAGGGGCGGGGAGACCCAGTACTTC
size: many
V: TRBV7-9
D: .
J: TRBJ2-5

CDR3: CASSPGTSGRDNEQFF
DNA: TGTGCCAGCAGCCCGGGGACTAGCGGGAGGGACAATGAGCAGTTCTTC
size: many
V: TRBV7-2
D: TRBD2
J: TRBJ2-1

CDR3: CASSPRGVAGELFF
DNA: TGTGCCAGCTCACCACGGGGAGTTGCCGGGGAGCTGTTTTTT
size: few
V: TRBV18
D: .
J: TRBJ2-2

CDR3: CASSTGSDFDEQFF
DNA: TGTGCCAGCAGCACAGGGTCGGATTTCGATGAGCAGTTCTTC
size: .
V: TRBV2
D: .
J: TRBJ2-1

CDR3: CASSYRVIDEKLFF
DNA: TGTGCCAGCAGTTACAGGGTGATCGATGAAAAACTGTTTTTT
size: .
V: TRBV6-8
D: .
J: TRBJ1-4

CDR3: CASSRSGGRNTGELFF
DNA: TGCGCCAGCAGCCGAAGCGGGGGCCGAAACACCGGGGAGCTGTTTTTT
size: .
V: TRBV5-1
D: TRBD2
J: TRBJ2-2

CDR3: CASSQLGTSATYEQYF
DNA: TGTGCCAGCAGCCAGCTTGGGACTAGCGCGACCTACGAGCAGTACTTC
size: few
V: TRBV5-6
D: TRBD2
J: TRBJ2-7

CDR3: CSEQGQETQYF
DNA: TGCAGCGAACAGGGGCAAGAGACCCAGTACTTC
size: many
V: TRBV20-1
D: TRBD1
J: TRBJ2-5